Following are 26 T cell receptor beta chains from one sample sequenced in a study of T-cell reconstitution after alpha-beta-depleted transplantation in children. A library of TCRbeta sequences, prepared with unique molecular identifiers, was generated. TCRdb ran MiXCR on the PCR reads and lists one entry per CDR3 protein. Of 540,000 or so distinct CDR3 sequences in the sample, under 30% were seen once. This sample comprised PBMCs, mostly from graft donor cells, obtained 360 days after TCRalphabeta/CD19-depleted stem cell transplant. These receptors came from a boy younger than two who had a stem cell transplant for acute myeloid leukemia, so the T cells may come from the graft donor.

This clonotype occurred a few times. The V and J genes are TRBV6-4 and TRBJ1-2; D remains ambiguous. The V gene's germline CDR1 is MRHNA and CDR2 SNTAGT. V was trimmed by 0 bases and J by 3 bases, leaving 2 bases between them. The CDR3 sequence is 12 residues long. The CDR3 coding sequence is TGTGCCAGCAGTGACTCCGACTATGGCTACACCTTC. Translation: CASSDSDYGYTF.

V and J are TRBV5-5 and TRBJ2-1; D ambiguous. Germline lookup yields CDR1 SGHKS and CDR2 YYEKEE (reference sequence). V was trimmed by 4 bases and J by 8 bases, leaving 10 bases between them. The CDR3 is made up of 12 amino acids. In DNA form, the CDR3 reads TGTGCCAGCAGCCAACGACCGCATGAGCAGTTCTTC. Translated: CASSQRPHEQFF. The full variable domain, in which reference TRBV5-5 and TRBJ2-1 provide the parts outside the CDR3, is DAGVTQSPTHLIKTRGQQVTLRCSPISGHKSVSWYQQVLGQGPQFIFQYYEKEERGRGNFPDRFSARQFPNYSSELNVNALLLGDSALYLCASSQRPHEQFFGPGTRLTVL.

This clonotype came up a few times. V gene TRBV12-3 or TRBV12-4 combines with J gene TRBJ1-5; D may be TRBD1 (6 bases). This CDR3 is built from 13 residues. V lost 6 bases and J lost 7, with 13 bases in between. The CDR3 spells CASSSNRVQPQHF. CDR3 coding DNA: TGTGCCAGCAGCTCGAACAGGGTGCAGCCCCAGCATTTT.

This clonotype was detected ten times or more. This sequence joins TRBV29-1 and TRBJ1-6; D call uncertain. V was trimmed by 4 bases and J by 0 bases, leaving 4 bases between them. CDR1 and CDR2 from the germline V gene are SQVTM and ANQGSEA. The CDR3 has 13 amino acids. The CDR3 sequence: CSVGGSYNSPLHF. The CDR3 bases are TGCAGCGTTGGGGGCTCCTATAATTCACCCCTCCACTTT.

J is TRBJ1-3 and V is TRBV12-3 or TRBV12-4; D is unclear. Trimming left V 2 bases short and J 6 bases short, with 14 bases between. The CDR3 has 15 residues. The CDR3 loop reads CASSLSGSAENTIYF. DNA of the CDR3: TGTGCCAGCAGTTTATCAGGTTCTGCGGAAAACACCATATATTTT.

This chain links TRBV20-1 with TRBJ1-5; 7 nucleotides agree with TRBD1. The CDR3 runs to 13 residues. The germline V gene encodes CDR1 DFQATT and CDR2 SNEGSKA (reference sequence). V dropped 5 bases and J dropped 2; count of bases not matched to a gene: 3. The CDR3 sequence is CSAVRGGNQPQHF. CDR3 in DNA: TGCAGTGCTGTCAGGGGGGGCAATCAGCCCCAGCATTTT.

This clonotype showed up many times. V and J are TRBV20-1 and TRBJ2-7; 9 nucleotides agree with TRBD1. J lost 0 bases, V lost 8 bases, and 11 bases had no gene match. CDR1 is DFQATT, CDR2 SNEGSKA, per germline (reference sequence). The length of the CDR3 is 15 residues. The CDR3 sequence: CSSMALGQGSYEQYF. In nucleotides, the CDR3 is TGCAGTTCGATGGCCCTGGGACAGGGCTCCTACGAGCAGTACTTC.

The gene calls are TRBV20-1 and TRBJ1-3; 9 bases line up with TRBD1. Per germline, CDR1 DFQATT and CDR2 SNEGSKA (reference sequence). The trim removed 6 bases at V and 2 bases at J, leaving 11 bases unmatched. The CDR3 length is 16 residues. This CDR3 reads CSARTGQGPAGNTIYF. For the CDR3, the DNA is TGCAGTGCCCGAACAGGACAGGGGCCCGCTGGAAACACCATATATTTT.

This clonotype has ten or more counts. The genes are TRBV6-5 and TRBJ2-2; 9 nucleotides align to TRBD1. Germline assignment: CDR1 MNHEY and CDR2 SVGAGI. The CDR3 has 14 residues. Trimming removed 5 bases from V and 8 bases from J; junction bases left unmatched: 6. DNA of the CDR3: TGTGCCAGCAGTCCGACAGGGGGGTTGGGGGAGCTGTTTTTT. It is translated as CASSPTGGLGELFF.

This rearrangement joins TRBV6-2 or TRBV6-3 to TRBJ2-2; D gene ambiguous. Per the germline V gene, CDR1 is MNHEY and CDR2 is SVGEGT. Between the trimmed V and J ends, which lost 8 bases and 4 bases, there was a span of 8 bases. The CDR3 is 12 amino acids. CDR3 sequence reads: CASADLTGELFF. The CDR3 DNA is TGTGCCAGCGCGGACCTCACCGGGGAGCTGTTTTTT.

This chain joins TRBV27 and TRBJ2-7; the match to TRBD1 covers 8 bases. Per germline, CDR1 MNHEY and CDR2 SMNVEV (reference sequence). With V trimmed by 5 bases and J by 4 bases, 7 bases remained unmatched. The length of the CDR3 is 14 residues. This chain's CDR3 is CASSPPRTGYEQYV. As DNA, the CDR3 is TGTGCCAGCAGTCCCCCCCGGACAGGGTACGAGCAGTACGTC.

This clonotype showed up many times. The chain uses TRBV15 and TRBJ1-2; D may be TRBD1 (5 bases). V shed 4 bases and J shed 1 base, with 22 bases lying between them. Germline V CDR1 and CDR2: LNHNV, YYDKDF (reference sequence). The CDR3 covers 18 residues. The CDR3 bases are TGTGCCACCAGCACTTCGGTTTTCCAGGGCCCACTTAACTATGGCTACACCTTC. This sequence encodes CATSTSVFQGPLNYGYTF.

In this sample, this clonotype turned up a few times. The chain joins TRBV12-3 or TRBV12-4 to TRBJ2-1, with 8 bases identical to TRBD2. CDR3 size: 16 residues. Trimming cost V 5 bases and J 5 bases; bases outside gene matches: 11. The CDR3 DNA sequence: TGTGCCAGCAGTCCTAGGAGTACTAGCGGTAACAATGAGCAGTTCTTC. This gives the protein CASSPRSTSGNNEQFF.

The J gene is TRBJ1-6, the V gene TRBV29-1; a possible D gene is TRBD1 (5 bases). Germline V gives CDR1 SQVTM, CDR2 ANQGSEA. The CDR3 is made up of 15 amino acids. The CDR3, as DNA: TGCCAGGAGGGGTTTTTCAGCTCCTATAATTCACCCCTCCACTTT. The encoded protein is CQEGFFSSYNSPLHF.

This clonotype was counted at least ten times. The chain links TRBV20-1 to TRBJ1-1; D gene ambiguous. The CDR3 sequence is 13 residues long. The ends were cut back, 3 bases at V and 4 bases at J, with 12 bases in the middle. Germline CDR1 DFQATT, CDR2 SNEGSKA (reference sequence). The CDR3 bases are TGCAGTGCTAGGAGCCAGGATCGCACTGAAGCTTTCTTT. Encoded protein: CSARSQDRTEAFF.

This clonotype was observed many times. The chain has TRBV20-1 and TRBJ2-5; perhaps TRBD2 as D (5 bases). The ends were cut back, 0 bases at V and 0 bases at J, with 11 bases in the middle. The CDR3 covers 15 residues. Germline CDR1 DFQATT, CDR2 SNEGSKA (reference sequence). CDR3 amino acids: CSARDRTPYQETQYF. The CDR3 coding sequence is TGCAGTGCTAGAGATCGGACTCCGTACCAAGAGACCCAGTACTTC.

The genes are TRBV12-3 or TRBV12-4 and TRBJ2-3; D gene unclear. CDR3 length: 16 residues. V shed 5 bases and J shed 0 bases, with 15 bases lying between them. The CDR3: CASSLPTTPSTDTQYF. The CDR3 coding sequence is TGTGCCAGCAGTCTTCCCACTACCCCGAGCACAGATACGCAGTATTTT.

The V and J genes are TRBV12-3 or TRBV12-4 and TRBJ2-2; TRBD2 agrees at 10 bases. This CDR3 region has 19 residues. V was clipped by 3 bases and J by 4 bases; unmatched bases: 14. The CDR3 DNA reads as TGTGCCAGCAGTTTTTATAAGGGGAACTTAGCGGGGGGCACCGGGGAGCTGTTTTTT. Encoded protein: CASSFYKGNLAGGTGELFF.

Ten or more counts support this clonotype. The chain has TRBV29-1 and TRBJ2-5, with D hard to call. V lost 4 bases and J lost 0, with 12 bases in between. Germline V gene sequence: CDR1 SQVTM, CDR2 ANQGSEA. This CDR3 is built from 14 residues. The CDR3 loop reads CSVVDDGYQETQYF. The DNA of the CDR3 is TGCAGCGTTGTCGACGACGGGTACCAAGAGACCCAGTACTTC.

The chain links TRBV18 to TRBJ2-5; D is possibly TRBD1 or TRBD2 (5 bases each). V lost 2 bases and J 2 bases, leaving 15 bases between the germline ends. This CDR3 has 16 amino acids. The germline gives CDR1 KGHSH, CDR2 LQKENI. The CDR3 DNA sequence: TGTGCCAGCTCACCAGAGCCCTCGGGACGGCAAGAGACCCAGTACTTC. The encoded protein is CASSPEPSGRQETQYF.

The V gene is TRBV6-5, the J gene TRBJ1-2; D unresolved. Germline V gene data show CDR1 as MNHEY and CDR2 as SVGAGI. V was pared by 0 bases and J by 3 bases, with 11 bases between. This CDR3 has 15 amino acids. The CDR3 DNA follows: TGTGCCAGCAGTTACTCTCCCGACGGGTACTATGGCTACACCTTC. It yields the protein CASSYSPDGYYGYTF.

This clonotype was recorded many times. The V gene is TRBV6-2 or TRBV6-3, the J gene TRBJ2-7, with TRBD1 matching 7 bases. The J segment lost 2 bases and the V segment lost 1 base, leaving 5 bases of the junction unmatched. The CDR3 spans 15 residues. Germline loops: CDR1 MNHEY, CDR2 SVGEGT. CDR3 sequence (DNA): TGTGCCAGCAGTTACTGGACAGGTCGGACCTACGAGCAGTACTTC. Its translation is CASSYWTGRTYEQYF.

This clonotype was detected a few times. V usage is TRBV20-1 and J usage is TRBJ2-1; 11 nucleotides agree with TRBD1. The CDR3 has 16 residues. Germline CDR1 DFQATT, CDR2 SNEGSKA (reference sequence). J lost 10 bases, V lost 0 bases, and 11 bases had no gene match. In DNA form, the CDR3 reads TGCAGTGCTAGAGATCTGGACAGGGGGCCCTACAGGGAGCAGTTCTTC. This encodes CSARDLDRGPYREQFF.

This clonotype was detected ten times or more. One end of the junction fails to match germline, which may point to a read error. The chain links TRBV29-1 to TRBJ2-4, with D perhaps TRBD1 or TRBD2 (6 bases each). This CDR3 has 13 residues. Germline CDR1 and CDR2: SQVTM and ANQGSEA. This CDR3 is CSVGGLAKNIQYF. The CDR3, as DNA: TGCAGTGTTGGGGGGCTAGCCAAAAACATTCAGTACTTC.

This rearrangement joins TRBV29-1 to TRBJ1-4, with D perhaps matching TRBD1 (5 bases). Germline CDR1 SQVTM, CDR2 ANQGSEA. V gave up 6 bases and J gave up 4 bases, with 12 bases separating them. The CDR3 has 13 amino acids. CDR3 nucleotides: TGCAGCGTCTCGGGACGGAGTAATGAAAAACTGTTTTTT. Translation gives CSVSGRSNEKLFF. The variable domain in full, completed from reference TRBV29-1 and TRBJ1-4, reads SAVISQKPSRDICQRGTSLTIQCQVDSQVTMMFWYRQQPGQSLTLIATANQGSEATYESGFVIDKFPISRPNLTFSTLTVSNMSPEDSSIYLCSVSGRSNEKLFFGSGTQLSVL.

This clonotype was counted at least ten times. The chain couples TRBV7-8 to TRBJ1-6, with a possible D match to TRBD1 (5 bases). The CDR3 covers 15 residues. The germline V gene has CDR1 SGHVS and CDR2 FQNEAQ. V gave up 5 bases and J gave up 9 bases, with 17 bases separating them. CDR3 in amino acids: CASSTDNQLSSPLHF. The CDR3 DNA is TGTGCCAGCAGCACGGACAACCAGTTGAGTTCACCCCTCCACTTT.